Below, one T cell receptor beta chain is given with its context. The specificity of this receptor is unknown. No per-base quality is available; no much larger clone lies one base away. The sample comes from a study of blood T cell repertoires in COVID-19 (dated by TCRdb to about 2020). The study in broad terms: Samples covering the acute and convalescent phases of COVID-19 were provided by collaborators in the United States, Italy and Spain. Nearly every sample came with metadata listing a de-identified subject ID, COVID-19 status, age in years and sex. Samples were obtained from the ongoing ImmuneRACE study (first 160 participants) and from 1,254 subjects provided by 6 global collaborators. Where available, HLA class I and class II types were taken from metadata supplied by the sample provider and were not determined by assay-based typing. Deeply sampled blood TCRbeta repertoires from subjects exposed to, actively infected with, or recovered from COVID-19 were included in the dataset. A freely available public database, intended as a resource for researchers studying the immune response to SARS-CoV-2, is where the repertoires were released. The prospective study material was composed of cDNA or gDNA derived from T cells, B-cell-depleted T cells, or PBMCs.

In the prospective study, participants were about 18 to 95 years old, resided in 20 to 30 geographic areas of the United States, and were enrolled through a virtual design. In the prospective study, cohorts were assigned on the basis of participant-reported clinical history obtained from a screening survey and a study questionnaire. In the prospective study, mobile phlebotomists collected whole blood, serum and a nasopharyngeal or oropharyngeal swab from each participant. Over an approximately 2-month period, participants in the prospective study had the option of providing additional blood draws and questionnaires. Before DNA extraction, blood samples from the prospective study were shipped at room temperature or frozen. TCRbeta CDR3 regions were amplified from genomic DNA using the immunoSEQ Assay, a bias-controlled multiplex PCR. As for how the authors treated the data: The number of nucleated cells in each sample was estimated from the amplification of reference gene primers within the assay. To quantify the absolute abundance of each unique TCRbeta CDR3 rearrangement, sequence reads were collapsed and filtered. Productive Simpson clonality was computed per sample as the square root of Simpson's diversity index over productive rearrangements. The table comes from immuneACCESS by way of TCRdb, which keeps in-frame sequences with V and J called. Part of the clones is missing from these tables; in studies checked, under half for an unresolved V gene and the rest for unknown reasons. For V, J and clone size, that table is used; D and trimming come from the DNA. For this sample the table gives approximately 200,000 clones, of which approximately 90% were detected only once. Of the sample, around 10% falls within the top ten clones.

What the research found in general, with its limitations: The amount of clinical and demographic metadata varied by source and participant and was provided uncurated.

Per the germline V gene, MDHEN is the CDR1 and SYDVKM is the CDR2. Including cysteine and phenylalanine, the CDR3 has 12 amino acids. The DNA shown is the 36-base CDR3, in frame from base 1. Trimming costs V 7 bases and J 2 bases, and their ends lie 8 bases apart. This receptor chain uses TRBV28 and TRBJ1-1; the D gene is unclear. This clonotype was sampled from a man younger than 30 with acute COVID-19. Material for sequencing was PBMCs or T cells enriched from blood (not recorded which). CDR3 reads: CASKSDNTEAFF. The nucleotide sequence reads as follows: TGTGCCAGCAAGAGTGATAACACTGAAGCTTTCTTT.